These 23 T cell receptor beta chains came from one sample sequenced in a study of blood T cell repertoires in COVID-19. Using immunoSEQ multiplex PCR, the repertoire was profiled, and TCRdb retains in-frame clones only, with some absent. The profile covers approximately 150,000 clones, with approximately 84% appearing a single time and approximately 2.6% taken by the ten largest. Sequenced input: peripheral blood. These TCRs come from a woman of 80 years or more with COVID-19, enrolled during active disease.

With regard to this clone: Other DNA sequences in this sample translate to the same CDR3. V and J are TRBV27 and TRBJ2-1, with D tentatively TRBD2 (5 bases). The V and J ends lost 3 bases and 0 bases respectively, with 6 bases between them. This CDR3 region has 14 residues. The germline gives CDR1 MNHEY, CDR2 SMNVEV (reference sequence). CDR3 nucleotide sequence: TGTGCCAGCAGTTTTGCGGGCTCCTACAATGAGCAGTTCTTC. Translated, it gives CASSFAGSYNEQFF.

V is TRBV27 and J is TRBJ2-7; 9 bases fit TRBD1. The J segment lost 6 bases and the V segment lost 1 base, leaving 4 bases of the junction unmatched. Germline V gene lookup returns CDR1 MNHEY and CDR2 SMNVEV (reference sequence). The CDR3 loop spans 14 amino acids. Here the CDR3 reads CASSLWDRDGEQYF. The CDR3 DNA is TGTGCCAGCAGTTTATGGGACAGGGACGGCGAGCAGTACTTC.

This chain connects TRBV4-1 to TRBJ2-1, with D perhaps matching TRBD2 (5 bases). Germline values: CDR1 MGHRA, CDR2 YSYEKL. This CDR3 is 16 amino acids long. Trimming removed 4 bases from V and 2 bases from J, with 15 bases in between. The CDR3 here is CASSPGLGAAYNEQFF. The CDR3 DNA reads as TGCGCCAGCAGCCCGGGGTTGGGCGCCGCCTACAATGAGCAGTTCTTC.

In its sample, this clone was seen once. The genes are TRBV5-1 and TRBJ2-5; D not certain. This CDR3 region has 12 residues. Germline CDR1 SGHRS, CDR2 YFSETQ. The V and J ends lost 7 bases and 1 base respectively, with 8 bases between them. The CDR3 loop is CASSESQETQYF. CDR3 coding DNA: TGCGCCAGCTCGGAGTCCCAAGAGACCCAGTACTTC.

This clone appeared a single time. The chain employs TRBV7-3 and TRBJ2-2; D not certain. V was cut by 7 bases and J by 0 bases, with 6 bases left in between. The CDR3 totals 13 residues. Germline values: CDR1 SGHTA, CDR2 FQGTGA. CDR3 protein: CASTETNTGELFF. In DNA form, the CDR3 reads TGTGCCAGCACAGAAACGAACACCGGGGAGCTGTTTTTT. The full variable domain, completed using reference TRBV7-3 and TRBJ2-2, is GAGVSQTPSNKVTEKGKYVELRCDPISGHTALYWYRQSLGQGPEFLIYFQGTGAADDSGLPNDRFFAVRPEGSVSTLKIQRTERGDSAVYLCASTETNTGELFFGEGSRLTVL.

The rearrangement uses TRBV5-1 and TRBJ2-3; 8 bases match TRBD1. The CDR3 extends over 15 amino acids. V trimming: 4 bases; J trimming: 6 bases; junction bases outside the gene matches: 10. Germline V lookup: CDR1 SGHRS, CDR2 YFSETQ. CDR3 sequence reads: CASSLEDRDVDTQYF. Here the CDR3 DNA reads TGCGCCAGCAGCCTAGAGGACAGGGACGTTGATACGCAGTATTTT.

This clone has only a few counts. The rearrangement links TRBV6-2 or TRBV6-3 to TRBJ2-7; no definite D call. CDR3 length: 12 residues. V was pared by 2 bases and J by 2 bases, with 4 bases between. Germline V gene sequence: CDR1 MNHEY, CDR2 SVGEGT. CDR3 sequence reads: CASSYSPYEQYF. CDR3 nucleotide sequence: TGTGCCAGCAGTTACAGCCCCTACGAGCAGTACTTC.

This chain links TRBV7-3 with TRBJ2-5; tentatively, D is TRBD1 (5 bases). Germline lookup yields CDR1 SGHTA and CDR2 FQGTGA. This CDR3 comprises 13 residues. Trimming removed 5 bases at V and 5 bases at J, with 12 bases between. DNA of the CDR3: TGTGCCAGCAGCAGGGGCTACGGGGAGACCCAGTACTTC. It specifies CASSRGYGETQYF.

The rearrangement uses TRBV6-6 and TRBJ1-4, with TRBD1 matching 7 bases. The length of the CDR3 is 15 residues. Germline V gene data show CDR1 as MNHNY and CDR2 as SVGAGI (reference sequence). The V gene end was trimmed by 8 bases and the J gene end by 2 bases; junction bases not matched to a gene: 8. The CDR3 sequence is CASRLEGATNEKLFF. The CDR3 coding sequence is TGTGCCAGCCGTCTTGAGGGGGCGACTAATGAAAAACTGTTTTTT.

CDR3 nucleotide sequence: TGTGCCAGTAGACCTCCCGACAGCTACGAGCAGTACTTC. Amino acids: CASRPPDSYEQYF. The chain has TRBV19 and TRBJ2-7; tentatively, D is TRBD1 (5 bases). The CDR3 extends over 13 amino acids. Trimming stripped 6 bases from V and 3 bases from J, with 12 bases between. CDR1 LNHDA and CDR2 SQIVND come from the germline V gene (reference sequence).

The chain links TRBV5-1 to TRBJ2-3; 7 bases line up with TRBD2. The ends lost 2 bases at V and 0 bases at J; junction bases unmatched: 0. CDR1 SGHRS and CDR2 YFSETQ come from the germline V gene. This CDR3 region has 14 residues. The CDR3 is CASSLLASTDTQYF. CDR3 nucleotide sequence: TGCGCCAGCAGCTTACTAGCGAGCACAGATACGCAGTATTTT.

The chain carries TRBV10-2 and TRBJ2-3; 9 nucleotides match TRBD2. In germline, CDR1 is WSHSY, CDR2 SAAADI. The CDR3 totals 14 residues. The V gene end was trimmed by 7 bases and the J gene end by 10 bases; junction bases not matched to a gene: 12. The chain's CDR3 is CASTHSGSKLSQYF. CDR3 coding DNA: TGCGCCAGCACTCATAGCGGGAGTAAATTGTCGCAGTATTTT.

As for this clone: Other nucleotide sequences from this sample produce the same CDR3. The chain uses TRBV2 and TRBJ2-3; no reliable D call. The CDR3 has 11 amino acids. Germline-derived CDR1 and CDR2 are SNHLY and FYNNEI. Trimming removed 8 bases at V and 4 bases at J, with 7 bases between. The CDR3 is CASSWPDTQYF. In DNA, the CDR3 is TGTGCCAGCTCGTGGCCAGATACGCAGTATTTT. Based on the CDR3 plus reference TRBV2 and TRBJ2-3, the full variable domain is EPEVTQTPSHQVTQMGQEVILRCVPISNHLYFYWYRQILGQKVEFLVSFYNNEISEKSEIFDDQFSVERPDGSNFTLKIRSTKLEDSAMYFCASSWPDTQYFGPGTRLTVL.

V and J are TRBV28 and TRBJ1-1; D might be TRBD1 (6 bases). Germline V gene lookup returns CDR1 MDHEN and CDR2 SYDVKM. With 7 bases removed from V and 5 bases from J, the gap between germline ends came to 17 bases. The CDR3 loop spans 14 amino acids. The CDR3 bases are TGTGCCAGCACAAAGGGGGGGGCGTGGACTGAAGCTTTCTTT. This codes for CASTKGGAWTEAFF.

The chain employs TRBV19 and TRBJ1-1; D remains ambiguous. The CDR3 runs to 15 residues. The germline V gene has CDR1 LNHDA and CDR2 SQIVND (reference sequence). The germline V and J ends were trimmed by 5 bases and 5 bases, with 18 bases remaining between them. The CDR3 DNA sequence: TGTGCCAGTAGTTATCCCGGGTTTACGGGGACTGAAGCTTTCTTT. It codes for CASSYPGFTGTEAFF. Variable domain in full (rest from reference TRBV19 and TRBJ1-1): DGGITQSPKYLFRKEGQNVTLSCEQNLNHDAMYWYRQDPGQGLRLIYYSQIVNDFQKGDIAEGYSVSREKKESFPLTVTSAQKNPTAFYLCASSYPGFTGTEAFFGQGTRLTVV.

The chain employs TRBV30 and TRBJ2-4; D not resolved. This CDR3 comprises 13 residues. V lost 0 bases and J lost 8, with 11 bases in between. The germline V gene has CDR1 GTSNPN and CDR2 SVGIG (reference sequence). The CDR3 protein is CAWSVSPGDIQYF. CDR3 DNA: TGTGCCTGGAGTGTATCCCCCGGAGACATTCAGTACTTC.

This chain links TRBV3-1 (or the pseudogene TRBV3-2) with TRBJ1-1; tentatively, D is TRBD1 (6 bases). V was clipped by 4 bases and J by 5 bases, with 20 bases between them. The CDR3 length is 16 residues. Per germline, CDR1 LGHDT and CDR2 YNNKEL (reference sequence). The CDR3 bases are TGTGCCAGCAGCCTGGAGGCAGGGGCAATGGCGACTGAAGCTTTCTTT. Encoded protein: CASSLEAGAMATEAFF.

This chain joins TRBV7-2 and TRBJ1-1, with D hard to call. The CDR3 is 13 residues long. Germline CDR1 SGHTA, CDR2 FQGNSA. V was shortened by 1 base and J by 4 bases, with 7 bases between the two germline ends. CDR3 DNA sequence: TGTGCCAGCAGCTTAGGGGGAGGCACTGAAGCTTTCTTT. Translating gives CASSLGGGTEAFF.

This clone was seen once. Other DNA sequences in the same sample also yield this CDR3. The chain is built from TRBV9 and TRBJ1-1; 8 bases line up with TRBD1. The germline CDR1 and CDR2 sequences are SGDLS and YYNGEE. This CDR3 is 14 amino acids long. V lost 2 bases and J lost 1; bases outside the gene matches: 1. The CDR3 loop is CASSVGQGNTEAFF. Written as DNA, the CDR3 is TGTGCCAGCAGCGTTGGACAGGGGAACACTGAAGCTTTCTTT.

This clone was seen once. This chain connects TRBV6-5 to TRBJ2-5; D perhaps matches TRBD1 (6 bases). The V gene's germline CDR1 is MNHEY and CDR2 SVGAGI. The CDR3 spans 13 residues. Trimming cost V 3 bases and J 3 bases, with 8 bases left between them. The CDR3 DNA sequence: TGTGCCAGCAGTTATGCAGGGGAAGAGACCCAGTACTTC. It codes for CASSYAGEETQYF.

The chain is built from TRBV28 and TRBJ2-7; D unresolved. CDR1 and CDR2 from the germline V gene are MDHEN and SYDVKM. Trimming took off 4 bases at V and 4 bases at J, with 11 bases between the two ends. The CDR3 is 13 amino acids. CDR3 residues: CASSSWQVYEQYF. The CDR3 DNA sequence: TGTGCCAGCAGTTCCTGGCAGGTTTACGAGCAGTACTTC.

The chain couples TRBV27 to TRBJ1-2; D may be TRBD1 (6 bases). Trimming took 4 bases from V and 5 from J, leaving 17 bases between them. The CDR3 has 15 amino acids. Germline V gives CDR1 MNHEY, CDR2 SMNVEV (reference sequence). CDR3 DNA: TGTGCCAGCAGTTCCAGGGTATCAGGGGTTTATGGCTACACCTTC. It specifies CASSSRVSGVYGYTF.

This clone was picked up one time. This chain connects TRBV29-1 to TRBJ1-1, with D perhaps matching TRBD1 (5 bases). Germline CDR1 is SQVTM and CDR2 is ANQGSEA. Trimming left V 7 bases short and J 4 bases short, with 16 bases between. The CDR3 has 13 residues. CDR3 DNA sequence: TGCAGCGCCCGGGAGGCGGGGGGCACTGAAGCTTTCTTT. It specifies CSAREAGGTEAFF.